This T cell receptor (beta chain) was documented in a study of cytomegalovirus exposure and HLA in healthy donors. Comments on this clone: Its antigen remains unidentified.

Findings of the study overall: Most TCR beta V segments were productive about 87% or about 30% of the time in an earlier analysis.

A multiplex PCR was run with 60 Vbeta primers and 13 Jbeta primers. The protocol was immunoSEQ multiplex PCR, while the TCRdb copy is restricted to in-frame clones and leaves out a portion. This repertoire comprises 100,000 to 150,000 clones; its ten largest clones make up around 1.6%. The germline gives CDR1 ENHRY, CDR2 SYGVKD. This CDR3 is 15 amino acids long. The J segment lost 3 bases and the V segment lost 5 bases, leaving 7 bases of the junction unmatched. Specimen: PBMCs. The TCR comes from a woman aged 40 to 55 in good health and CMV-seropositive. The V gene is TRBV10-3, the J gene TRBJ2-3, with TRBD1 matching over 8 bases. As DNA, the CDR3 is TGTGCCATCAGTAAAGGACAGGGAATGACAGATACGCAGTATTTT. Protein: CAISKGQGMTDTQYF.